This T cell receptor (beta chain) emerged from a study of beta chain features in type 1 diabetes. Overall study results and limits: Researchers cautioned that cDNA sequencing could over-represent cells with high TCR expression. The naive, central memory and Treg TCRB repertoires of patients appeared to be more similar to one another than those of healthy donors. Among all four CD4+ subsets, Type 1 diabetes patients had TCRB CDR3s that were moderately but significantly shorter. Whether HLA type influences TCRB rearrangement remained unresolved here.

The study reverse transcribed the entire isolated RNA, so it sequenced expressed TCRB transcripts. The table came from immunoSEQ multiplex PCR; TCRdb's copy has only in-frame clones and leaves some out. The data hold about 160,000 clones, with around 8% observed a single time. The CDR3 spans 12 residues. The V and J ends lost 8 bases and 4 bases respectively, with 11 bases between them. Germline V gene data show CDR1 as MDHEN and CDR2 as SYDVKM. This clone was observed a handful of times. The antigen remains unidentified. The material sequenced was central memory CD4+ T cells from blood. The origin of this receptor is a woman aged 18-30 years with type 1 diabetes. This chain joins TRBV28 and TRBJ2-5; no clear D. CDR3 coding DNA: TGTGCCAGCGGTAGCCTCACAGAGACCCAGTACTTC. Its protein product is CASGSLTETQYF.